This entry lists 7 T cell receptor beta chains sequenced from one sample in a study of blood T cell repertoires in COVID-19. TCRdb's copy holds only in-frame clones and misses some; the assay was immunoSEQ multiplex PCR. The data show around 100,000 clones, 75% to 90% seen once. Sequencing was done on a sample of peripheral blood. The receptors originated from a woman aged 55 to 70 with COVID-19, enrolled during active disease.

The CDR3 reads CATKRGNQPQHF. The CDR3 bases are TGTGCCACCAAGAGGGGGAATCAGCCCCAGCATTTT. The chain employs TRBV19 and TRBJ1-5, with a tentative D call TRBD1 (6 bases). The CDR3 has 12 amino acids. V gave up 10 bases and J gave up 4 bases, with 11 bases separating them. Germline V gene data show CDR1 as LNHDA and CDR2 as SQIVND (reference sequence).

The rearrangement links TRBV30 to TRBJ1-2; no clear D. CDR1 is GTSNPN, CDR2 SVGIG, per germline (reference sequence). The CDR3 is 15 amino acids. Trimming took off 1 base at V and 3 bases at J, with 15 bases between the two ends. The CDR3 nucleotides are TGTGCCTGGAGTGGTTCAGGATCCCACTACTATGGCTACACCTTC. Translated, it gives CAWSGSGSHYYGYTF. Looking up the rest from reference TRBV30 and TRBJ1-2 gives the full variable domain: SQTIHQWPATLVQPVGSPLSLECTVEGTSNPNLYWYRQAAGRGLQLLFYSVGIGQISSEVPQNLSASRPQDRQFILSSKKLLLSDSGFYLCAWSGSGSHYYGYTFGSGTRLTVV.

The chain has TRBV11-3 and TRBJ1-1; 7 bases are a match to TRBD1. The germline gives CDR1 SGHNT, CDR2 YENEEA. The CDR3 has 13 amino acids. V lost 5 bases and J lost 5; bases outside the gene matches: 5. CDR3 sequence reads: CASSPQGVTEAFF. The DNA for the CDR3 is TGTGCCAGCAGCCCCCAGGGGGTTACTGAAGCTTTCTTT. Drawing the rest from reference TRBV11-3 and TRBJ1-1, the complete variable domain is EAGVVQSPRYKIIEKKQPVAFWCNPISGHNTLYWYLQNLGQGPELLIRYENEEAVDDSQLPKDRFSAERLKGVDSTLKIQPAELGDSAVYLCASSPQGVTEAFFGQGTRLTVV.

Only a few counts were recorded for this clone. The rearrangement joins TRBV9 to TRBJ2-1, with D perhaps matching TRBD2 (6 bases). Germline V gives CDR1 SGDLS, CDR2 YYNGEE. V lost 0 bases, J lost 6 bases, and 19 bases lay in between. The CDR3 extends over 17 amino acids. The DNA of the CDR3 is TGTGCCAGCAGCGTAGCTACAATGGAGGGATTAGGCAATGAGCAGTTCTTC. The encoded protein is CASSVATMEGLGNEQFF.

The sample holds a few counts of this clone. The chain couples TRBV10-3 to TRBJ2-7; D perhaps matches TRBD1 (6 bases). CDR1 is ENHRY, CDR2 SYGVKD, per germline. V was cut by 5 bases and J by 2 bases, with 10 bases left in between. The CDR3 covers 13 residues. The chain's CDR3 is CAISPGQTYEQYF. The CDR3 DNA reads TGTGCCATCAGTCCTGGACAGACCTACGAGCAGTACTTC.

The chain combines TRBV29-1 with TRBJ1-2, with 10 bases that match TRBD1. This CDR3 comprises 15 residues. Germline loops: CDR1 SQVTM, CDR2 ANQGSEA. The CDR3 nucleotides read TGCACCGATCAACTACCGGGACAGGGGTTCTATGGCTACACCTTC. Its protein is CTDQLPGQGFYGYTF. Variable domain in full (rest from reference TRBV29-1 and TRBJ1-2): SAVISQKPSRDICQRGTSLTIQCQVDSQVTMMFWYRQQPGQSLTLIATANQGSEATYESGFVIDKFPISRPNLTFSTLTVSNMSPEDSSIYLCTDQLPGQGFYGYTFGSGTRLTVV.

This clone showed up just once. The V gene is TRBV6-1, the J gene TRBJ1-5, with 7 bases identical to TRBD1. The CDR3 totals 15 residues. V gave up 2 bases and J gave up 4 bases; unmatched junction bases: 5. Germline V CDR1 and CDR2: MNHNS, SASEGT. The CDR3 is CASSEWWDRNQPQHF. Written as DNA, the CDR3 is TGTGCCAGCAGTGAATGGTGGGACAGAAATCAGCCCCAGCATTTT.